Below, 7 T cell receptor beta chains from the same sample are listed, as sequenced in a study of T-cell memory formation after mild COVID-19. Via MiXCR, TCRdb re-called the 5' RACE reads, giving one row per CDR3 protein. The table includes around 310,000 distinct CDR3 sequences, 20% to 25% detected once. The sequenced sample was PBMCs or a T cell subset sorted from them (not recorded which). The receptors shown here come from a man between 18 and 35 years old who had mild COVID-19 (a few samples of this study predate the infection). Cell type and time point are not known.

Written as DNA, the CDR3 is TGTGCCAGCAGCCCCTCCACTGGCGGGGGGGCTGATACGCAGTATTTT. Translating gives CASSPSTGGGADTQYF. V is TRBV7-2 and J is TRBJ2-3; 9 positions agree with TRBD2. The CDR3 is made up of 16 amino acids. V dropped 5 bases and J dropped 6; count of bases not matched to a gene: 12. Germline values: CDR1 SGHTA, CDR2 FQGNSA. Supplemented by reference TRBV7-2 and TRBJ2-3, the full variable domain reads GAGVSQSPSNKVTEKGKDVELRCDPISGHTALYWYRQSLGQGLEFLIYFQGNSAPDKSGLPSDRFSAERTGGSVSTLTIQRTQQEDSAVYLCASSPSTGGGADTQYFGPGTRLTVL.

This clonotype showed up just a few times. The V gene is TRBV20-1, the J gene TRBJ2-2; 11 bases align to TRBD1. Unmatched junction bases numbered 3, after V lost 0 bases and J lost 6 bases. The germline CDR1 and CDR2 sequences are DFQATT and SNEGSKA (reference sequence). This CDR3 has 15 amino acids. In DNA form, the CDR3 reads TGCAGTGCTAGAGATCCGGGACAGGGGGCCGGGGAGCTGTTTTTT. It yields the protein CSARDPGQGAGELFF.

The chain joins TRBV2 to TRBJ2-2, with 9 bases that match TRBD1. The CDR3 loop spans 15 amino acids. V lost 6 bases and J lost 7; bases outside the gene matches: 9. The germline V gene has CDR1 SNHLY and CDR2 FYNNEI. The DNA for the CDR3 is TGTGCCAGCAGCGACCCGGGACAGGGAGGCGGGGAGCTGTTTTTT. This codes for CASSDPGQGGGELFF.

The CDR3 sequence is CSARGAGQPGNTIYF. In DNA, the CDR3 is TGCAGTGCTAGAGGAGCGGGACAGCCTGGAAACACCATATATTTT. The chain employs TRBV20-1 and TRBJ1-3, with 7 bases identical to TRBD1. Per germline, CDR1 DFQATT and CDR2 SNEGSKA (reference sequence). V lost 1 base and J lost 2; bases outside the gene matches: 5. This CDR3 contains 15 residues.

V gene TRBV27 combines with J gene TRBJ1-6; 12 bases align to TRBD1. Germline V gene data show CDR1 as MNHEY and CDR2 as SMNVEV (reference sequence). The junction had 5 bases not matched to a gene; V was cut back by 8 bases and J by 6 bases. The CDR3 is 15 amino acids. The CDR3 sequence: CASARDRGRNSPLHF. As DNA, the CDR3 is TGTGCCAGCGCCCGGGACAGGGGGCGTAATTCACCCCTCCACTTT.

The V call is TRBV12-3 or TRBV12-4, the J call TRBJ2-7; tentatively, D is TRBD2 (6 bases). V lost 5 bases to trimming and J lost 1 base, with 9 bases between them. This CDR3 contains 13 residues. The CDR3, as DNA: TGTGCCAGCAGTCGGGGGATATCCTACGAGCAGTACTTC. This translates into CASSRGISYEQYF.

The rearrangement links TRBV4-1 to TRBJ1-2, with unresolved D. The CDR3 spans 16 residues. Germline CDR1 MGHRA, CDR2 YSYEKL. The V gene lost 5 bases and the J gene lost 0 bases, with 16 bases spanning the gap. The CDR3 is CASSSEAGQANYGYTF. CDR3 DNA: TGCGCCAGCAGCTCGGAGGCAGGTCAAGCTAACTATGGCTACACCTTC.